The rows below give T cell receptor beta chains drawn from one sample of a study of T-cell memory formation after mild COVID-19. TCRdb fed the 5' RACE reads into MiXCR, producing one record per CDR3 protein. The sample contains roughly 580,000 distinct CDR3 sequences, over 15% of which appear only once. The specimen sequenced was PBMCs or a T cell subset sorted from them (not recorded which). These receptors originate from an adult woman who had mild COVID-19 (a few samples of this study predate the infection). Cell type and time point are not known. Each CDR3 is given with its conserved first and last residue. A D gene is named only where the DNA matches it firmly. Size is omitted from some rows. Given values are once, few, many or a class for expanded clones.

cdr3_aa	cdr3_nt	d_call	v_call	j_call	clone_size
CASSLTQNTGELFF	TGTGCCAGCTCACTCACACAGAACACCGGGGAGCTGTTTTTT	NA	TRBV18	TRBJ2-2	NA
CASRGVVEQYF	TGTGCCAGCAGGGGGGTGGTCGAGCAGTACTTC	NA	TRBV28	TRBJ2-7	NA
CASKHALYGYTF	TGTGCCAGCAAACATGCCCTCTATGGCTACACCTTC	NA	TRBV6-1	TRBJ1-2	NA
CASSSRDRGGNQPQHF	TGTGCCAGCAGCTCCCGGGATCGGGGGGGCAATCAGCCCCAGCATTTT	NA	TRBV7-8	TRBJ1-5	NA
CASSQEPGNTGELFF	TGCGCCAGCAGCCAAGAGCCAGGGAACACCGGGGAGCTGTTTTTT	NA	TRBV4-1	TRBJ2-2	few
CASSQPASEQYF	TGTGCCAGCAGCCAACCAGCCTCCGAGCAGTACTTC	NA	TRBV3-1	TRBJ2-7	few
CASSPMRETQYF	TGTGCCAGCAGTCCCATGAGAGAGACCCAGTACTTC	NA	TRBV12-3/TRBV12-4	TRBJ2-5	few
CASSFLVTEAFF	TGTGCCAGCAGCTTCCTTGTCACTGAAGCTTTCTTT	NA	TRBV5-6	TRBJ1-1	few
CASSLVYSYSGANVLTF	TGTGCCAGCAGCTTAGTGTACAGTTACTCTGGGGCCAACGTCCTGACTTTC	NA	TRBV7-2	TRBJ2-6	few
CAWGRGPAGRNAGELFF	TGTGCCTGGGGGAGAGGACCCGCAGGGCGAAACGCCGGGGAGCTGTTTTTT	NA	TRBV30	TRBJ2-2	few
CSVEMLAGELFF	TGCAGCGTTGAGATGCTAGCCGGGGAGCTGTTTTTT	NA	TRBV29-1	TRBJ2-2	few
CASSQGTALQETQYF	TGTGCCAGCAGCCAAGGGACAGCTCTACAAGAGACCCAGTACTTC	NA	TRBV4-2	TRBJ2-5	few
CASIDSTGELFF	TGTGCCAGCATTGACAGCACCGGGGAGCTGTTTTTT	NA	TRBV6-1	TRBJ2-2	NA
CASSPQTLAGGVEQYF	TGTGCCAGCTCACCGCAAACCCTAGCGGGAGGTGTCGAGCAGTACTTC	TRBD2	TRBV18	TRBJ2-7	NA
CSATPGTGGFNQPQHF	TGCAGTGCTACCCCAGGGACGGGGGGGTTCAATCAGCCCCAGCATTTT	NA	TRBV20-1	TRBJ1-5	NA
CSARRTLNTEAFF	TGCAGTGCTAGGAGGACCCTGAACACTGAAGCTTTCTTT	NA	TRBV20-1	TRBJ1-1	NA
CASGGLAGGPHEQFF	TGTGCCAGCGGGGGACTAGCGGGGGGGCCTCATGAGCAGTTCTTC	TRBD2	TRBV12-3/TRBV12-4	TRBJ2-1	few
CASSVGRGGGSTDTQYF	TGTGCCAGCAGCGTAGGTCGGGGAGGGGGGTCCACAGATACGCAGTATTTT	NA	TRBV9	TRBJ2-3	NA
CASSLNRDRSYEKLFF	TGTGCCAGCAGCTTAAACCGGGACAGGTCTTATGAAAAACTGTTTTTT	TRBD1	TRBV5-4	TRBJ1-4	NA
CASSFSGHGYTF	TGTGCCAGCAGTTTCTCGGGTCACGGCTACACCTTC	NA	TRBV6-2/TRBV6-3	TRBJ1-2	few
CASSQGPGKNTEAFF	TGCGCCAGCAGCCAAGGTCCGGGGAAGAACACTGAAGCTTTCTTT	NA	TRBV4-1	TRBJ1-1	NA
CASSKSSYNEQFF	TGTGCCAGCAGCAAGAGCTCCTACAATGAGCAGTTCTTC	NA	TRBV12-3/TRBV12-4	TRBJ2-1	NA
CASSLVRGAGTEAFF	TGTGCCAGCAGTTTAGTCAGGGGGGCTGGCACTGAAGCTTTCTTT	TRBD1	TRBV27	TRBJ1-1	many
CAWRLGWGAVGYTF	TGTGCCTGGAGGCTAGGTTGGGGGGCTGTTGGCTACACCTTC	NA	TRBV30	TRBJ1-2	NA
CASSLGSGGREQYF	TGTGCCAGCAGCTTGGGTAGCGGGGGGCGCGAGCAGTACTTC	TRBD2	TRBV5-4	TRBJ2-7	NA
CASSSPGWDSGQYF	TGTGCCAGCAGCTCCCCCGGTTGGGACAGCGGACAGTACTTC	TRBD1	TRBV11-3	TRBJ2-7	NA
CASSTQGTEAFF	TGTGCCAGCTCAACACAGGGAACTGAAGCTTTCTTT	NA	TRBV18	TRBJ1-1	NA
CASSIGEPFTRATSPLHF	TGTGCCAGTAGTATAGGGGAACCGTTTACACGAGCCACTTCACCCCTCCACTTT	NA	TRBV19	TRBJ1-6	NA
CASSYTKLGGNTIYF	TGTGCCAGCAGTTACACCAAATTGGGTGGAAACACCATATATTTT	NA	TRBV6-6	TRBJ1-3	few
CASHPLLAVYNEQFF	TGTGCCAGCCATCCCCTACTAGCGGTTTACAATGAGCAGTTCTTC	TRBD2	TRBV27	TRBJ2-1	few
CASSPWTGVVGGELFF	TGTGCCAGCAGCCCCTGGACAGGGGTTGTGGGCGGGGAGCTGTTTTTT	TRBD1	TRBV5-6	TRBJ2-2	NA
CSAMPPEYQETQYF	TGCAGTGCTATGCCTCCAGAGTACCAAGAGACCCAGTACTTC	NA	TRBV20-1	TRBJ2-5	NA
CASSLAGAGGGEETQYF	TGTGCCAGCAGTTTAGCTGGTGCGGGAGGTGGTGAGGAGACCCAGTACTTC	TRBD2	TRBV27	TRBJ2-5	few
CASSYPGTTFSGANVLTF	TGTGCCAGCAGTTATCCGGGGACTACTTTCTCTGGGGCCAACGTCCTGACTTTC	TRBD2	TRBV6-2/TRBV6-3	TRBJ2-6	NA
CASSDREFTEAFF	TGTGCCAGCAGTGACAGGGAGTTCACTGAAGCTTTCTTT	NA	TRBV2	TRBJ1-1	few
CASSYIMNYGYTF	TGTGCCAGCAGTTATATTATGAACTATGGCTACACCTTC	NA	TRBV6-5	TRBJ1-2	NA
CANPLGIRGYTF	TGTGCCAACCCCCTGGGTATACGTGGCTACACCTTC	NA	TRBV2	TRBJ1-2	NA
CASSLGGRSNSPLHF	TGCGCCAGCAGCTTGGGCGGCAGGAGTAATTCACCCCTCCACTTT	NA	TRBV5-1	TRBJ1-6	NA
CASSADGSNQPQHF	TGCGCCAGCAGCGCGGACGGCAGCAATCAGCCCCAGCATTTT	NA	TRBV5-1	TRBJ1-5	NA
CASSPPRDTQYF	TGTGCCAGCAGCCCTCCCCGGGATACGCAGTATTTT	NA	TRBV7-9	TRBJ2-3	few